This is a list of T cell receptor beta chains from one sample in a study of control samples from healthy donors and cancer patients. Assay used: immunoSEQ multiplex PCR; TCRdb lists only in-frame clones, some missing. The data show approximately 72,000 clones, 75% to 90% seen once. The material sequenced was blood. The receptors stem from a man between 50 and 59 years old in good health. CDR3s include the opening cysteine and the closing phenylalanine or tryptophan. A D gene is named only where the DNA matches it firmly. Rows give clone size only sometimes, using once, few, many, or a class for an expanded clone.

J: TRBJ1-1; D: .; V: TRBV5-1; size: once; DNA: TGCGCCAGCAGCTTGAACTCGGGGGGGAACACTGAAGCTTTCTTT; CDR3: CASSLNSGGNTEAFF
J: TRBJ1-2; D: .; V: TRBV5-6; size: .; DNA: TGTGCCAGCAGCCCCTTTCAGAGTGGGGACTATGGCTACACCTTC; CDR3: CASSPFQSGDYGYTF
J: TRBJ1-5; D: TRBD1; V: TRBV18; size: .; DNA: TGTGCCAGCTCACCAAGTACAGGGGGTAATAATCAGCCCCAGCATTTT; CDR3: CASSPSTGGNNQPQHF
J: TRBJ1-1; D: TRBD1; V: TRBV3-1/TRBV3-2; size: once; DNA: TGTGCCAGCTCATCTACAGGGGCGGGCACTGAAGCTTTCTTT; CDR3: CASSSTGAGTEAFF
J: TRBJ1-5; D: TRBD1; V: TRBV5-1; size: few; DNA: TGCGCCAGCAGCTCCGGGACAGGGGGCGAACAGCCCCAGCATTTT; CDR3: CASSSGTGGEQPQHF
J: TRBJ2-1; D: TRBD1; V: TRBV29-1; size: once; DNA: TGCAGCGCCCTCTCGACAGGGTATAGTGAGCAGTTCTTC; CDR3: CSALSTGYSEQFF
J: TRBJ2-7; D: TRBD2; V: TRBV7-9; size: once; DNA: TGTGCCAGCAGCTCCTCGACTGGGCGGGGGGCTTCCTACGAGCAGTACTTC; CDR3: CASSSSTGRGASYEQYF
J: TRBJ2-3; D: .; V: TRBV12-5; size: .; DNA: TGTGCTAGTGGCCCCGAGGGCCCCAGCACAGATACGCAGTATTTT; CDR3: CASGPEGPSTDTQYF
J: TRBJ2-3; D: .; V: TRBV14; size: .; DNA: TGTGCCAGCAGCCAAGAGGACGGGGAGGGCACAGATACGCAGTATTTT; CDR3: CASSQEDGEGTDTQYF
J: TRBJ1-1; D: .; V: TRBV7-9; size: .; DNA: TGTGCCAGCAGCTCGGGATCCCCCAGGGTACATGGAGCTTTCTTT; CDR3: CASSSGSPRVHGAFF
J: TRBJ1-1; D: TRBD1; V: TRBV7-2; size: .; DNA: TGTGCCAGCAGCCCTCTTACAGGGGGCTGGAACACTGAAGCTTTCTTT; CDR3: CASSPLTGGWNTEAFF
J: TRBJ2-6; D: TRBD1; V: TRBV19; size: once; DNA: TGTGCCAGTACCAGGGGACAGGGTGGATCTGGGGCCAACGTCCTGACTTTC; CDR3: CASTRGQGGSGANVLTF
J: TRBJ2-5; D: .; V: TRBV29-1; size: .; DNA: TGCAGCGTTGAAGCCCTGGGGAGAGGGAAGACCCAGTACTTC; CDR3: CSVEALGRGKTQYF
J: TRBJ2-7; D: .; V: TRBV10-1; size: .; DNA: TGCGCCAGCAGTGAGTCTGGACTTACACGACCCTACGAGCAGTACTTC; CDR3: CASSESGLTRPYEQYF
J: TRBJ1-2; D: .; V: TRBV7-9; size: .; DNA: TGTGCCAGCAGCGTCCGGGACGGAACTAACTATGGCTACACCTTC; CDR3: CASSVRDGTNYGYTF
J: TRBJ2-7; D: TRBD1; V: TRBV19; size: .; DNA: TGTGCCAGTAGTGCCCGGGACAGAGGTCCCTACGAGCAGTACTTC; CDR3: CASSARDRGPYEQYF
J: TRBJ1-1; D: .; V: TRBV11-3; size: .; DNA: TGTGCCAGCAGCTTAGGAGGGTTAACCGGGGGCACTGAAGCTTTCTTT; CDR3: CASSLGGLTGGTEAFF
J: TRBJ2-2; D: TRBD1; V: TRBV18; size: .; DNA: TGTGCCAGCTCACCACCATCACAGGGGGTCCACGGGGAGCTGTTTTTT; CDR3: CASSPPSQGVHGELFF
J: TRBJ1-5; D: .; V: TRBV19; size: .; DNA: TGTGCCAGTAGTCTCCAGGCCTATCAGCCCCAGCATTTT; CDR3: CASSLQAYQPQHF
J: TRBJ1-4; D: TRBD1; V: TRBV30; size: .; DNA: TGTGCCTGGGTGAGGCCAGGGGGAGAAAAACTGTTTTTT; CDR3: CAWVRPGGEKLFF
J: TRBJ1-3; D: .; V: TRBV29-1; size: .; DNA: TGCAGCGTTCGGAGCTCTGGAAACACCATATATTTT; CDR3: CSVRSSGNTIYF
J: TRBJ1-1; D: .; V: TRBV6-4; size: .; DNA: TGTGCCAGCAGTGACTCGTTAAGGAGGCCGGGGCCGAACACTGAAGCTTTCTTT; CDR3: CASSDSLRRPGPNTEAFF
J: TRBJ1-5; D: TRBD1; V: TRBV12-3/TRBV12-4; size: .; DNA: TGTGCCAGCAGTTCAGGGGGCGGTCAGCCCCAGCATTTT; CDR3: CASSSGGGQPQHF